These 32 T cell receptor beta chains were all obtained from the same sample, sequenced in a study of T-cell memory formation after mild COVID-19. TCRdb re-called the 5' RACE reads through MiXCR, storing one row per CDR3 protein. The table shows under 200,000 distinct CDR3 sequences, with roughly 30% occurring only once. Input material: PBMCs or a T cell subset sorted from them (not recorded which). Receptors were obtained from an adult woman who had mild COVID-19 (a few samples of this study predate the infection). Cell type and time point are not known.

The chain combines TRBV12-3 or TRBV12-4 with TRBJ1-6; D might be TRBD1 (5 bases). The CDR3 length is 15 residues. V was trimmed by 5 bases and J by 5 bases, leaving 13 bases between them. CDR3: CASSAGIANNSPLHF. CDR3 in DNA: TGTGCCAGCAGTGCAGGGATCGCTAATAATTCACCCCTCCACTTT.

For the CDR3, the DNA is TGCGCCAGCAGCTACAATGGACAGGGCCGCACAGATACGCAGTATTTT. The encoded protein is CASSYNGQGRTDTQYF. The genes are TRBV5-1 and TRBJ2-3; TRBD1 matches at 8 bases. This CDR3 has 16 amino acids. Germline CDR1 SGHRS, CDR2 YFSETQ. The V and J ends lost 3 bases and 1 base, in that order; junction bases with no gene match: 7.

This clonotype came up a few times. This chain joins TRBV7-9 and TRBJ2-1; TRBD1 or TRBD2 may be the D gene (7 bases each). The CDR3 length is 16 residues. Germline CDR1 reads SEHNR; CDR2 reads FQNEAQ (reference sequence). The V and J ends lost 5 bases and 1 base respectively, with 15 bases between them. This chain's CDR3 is CASSPPGGQSYNEQFF. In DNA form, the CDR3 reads TGTGCCAGCAGCCCCCCGGGGGGACAGTCCTACAATGAGCAGTTCTTC.

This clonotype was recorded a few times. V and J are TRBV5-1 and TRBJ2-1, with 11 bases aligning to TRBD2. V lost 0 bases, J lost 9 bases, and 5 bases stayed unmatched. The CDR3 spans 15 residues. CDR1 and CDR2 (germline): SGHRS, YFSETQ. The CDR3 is CASSLGLAGGLEQFF. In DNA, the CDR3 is TGCGCCAGCAGCTTGGGGCTAGCGGGAGGCCTTGAGCAGTTCTTC.

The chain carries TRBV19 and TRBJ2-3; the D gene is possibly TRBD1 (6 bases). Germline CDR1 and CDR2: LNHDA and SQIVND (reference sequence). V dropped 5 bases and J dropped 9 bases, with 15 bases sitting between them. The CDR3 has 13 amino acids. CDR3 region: CASSWTEDATQYF. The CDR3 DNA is TGTGCCAGTAGTTGGACAGAGGACGCGACGCAGTATTTT. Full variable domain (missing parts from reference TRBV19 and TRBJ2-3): DGGITQSPKYLFRKEGQNVTLSCEQNLNHDAMYWYRQDPGQGLRLIYYSQIVNDFQKGDIAEGYSVSREKKESFPLTVTSAQKNPTAFYLCASSWTEDATQYFGPGTRLTVL.

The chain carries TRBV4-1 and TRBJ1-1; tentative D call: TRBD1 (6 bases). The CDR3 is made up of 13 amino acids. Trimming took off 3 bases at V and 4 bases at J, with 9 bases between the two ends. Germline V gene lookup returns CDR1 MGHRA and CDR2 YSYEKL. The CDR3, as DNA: TGCGCCAGCAGCCAGCGGGGGCCCACTGAAGCTTTCTTT. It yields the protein CASSQRGPTEAFF.

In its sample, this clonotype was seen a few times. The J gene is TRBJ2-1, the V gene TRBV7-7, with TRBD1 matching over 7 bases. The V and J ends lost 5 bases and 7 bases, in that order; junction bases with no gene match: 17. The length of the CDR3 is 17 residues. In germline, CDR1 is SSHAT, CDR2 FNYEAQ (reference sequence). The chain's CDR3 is CASSPVGTVTPINEQFF. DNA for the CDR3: TGTGCCAGCAGCCCAGTCGGGACAGTCACTCCGATTAATGAGCAGTTCTTC.

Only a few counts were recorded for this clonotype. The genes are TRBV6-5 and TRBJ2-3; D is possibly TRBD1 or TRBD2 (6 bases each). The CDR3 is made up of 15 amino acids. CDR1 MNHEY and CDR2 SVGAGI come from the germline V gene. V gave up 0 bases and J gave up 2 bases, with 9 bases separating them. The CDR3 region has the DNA TGTGCCAGCAGTTACTCGACGGGGGCCACAGATACGCAGTATTTT. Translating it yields CASSYSTGATDTQYF.

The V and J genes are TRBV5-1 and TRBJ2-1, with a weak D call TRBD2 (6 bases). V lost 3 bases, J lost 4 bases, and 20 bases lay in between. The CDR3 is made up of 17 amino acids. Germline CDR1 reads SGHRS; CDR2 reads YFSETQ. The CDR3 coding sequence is TGCGCCAGCAGCTCCCCCCTCGGCGGGACCTCGTACAATGAGCAGTTCTTC. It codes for CASSSPLGGTSYNEQFF.

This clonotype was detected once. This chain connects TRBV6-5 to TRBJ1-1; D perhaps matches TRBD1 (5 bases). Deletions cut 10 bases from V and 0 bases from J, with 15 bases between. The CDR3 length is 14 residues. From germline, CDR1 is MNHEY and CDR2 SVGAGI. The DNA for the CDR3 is TGTGCCACTATCGGGACTTTATTGAACACTGAAGCTTTCTTT. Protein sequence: CATIGTLLNTEAFF.

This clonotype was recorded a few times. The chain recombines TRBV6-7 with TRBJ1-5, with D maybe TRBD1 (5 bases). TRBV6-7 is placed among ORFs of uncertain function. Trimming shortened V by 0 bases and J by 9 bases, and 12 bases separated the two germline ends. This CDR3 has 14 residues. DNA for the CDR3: TGTGCCAGCAGTTACTCAAGGGGAGGGACGCCCCAGCATTTT. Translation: CASSYSRGGTPQHF.

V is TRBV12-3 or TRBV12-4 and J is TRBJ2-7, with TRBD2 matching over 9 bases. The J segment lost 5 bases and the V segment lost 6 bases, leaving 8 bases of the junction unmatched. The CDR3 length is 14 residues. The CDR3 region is CASSRGLARNEQYF. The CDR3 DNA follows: TGTGCCAGCAGCCGGGGACTAGCTCGAAACGAGCAGTACTTC.

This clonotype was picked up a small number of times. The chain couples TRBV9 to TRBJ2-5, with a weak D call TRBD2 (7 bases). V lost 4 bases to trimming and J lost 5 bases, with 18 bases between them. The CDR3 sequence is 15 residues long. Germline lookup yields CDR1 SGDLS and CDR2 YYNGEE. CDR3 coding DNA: TGTGCCAGCAGCCCTGGGGGGGCCCTAGTGGAGACCCAGTACTTC. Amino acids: CASSPGGALVETQYF.

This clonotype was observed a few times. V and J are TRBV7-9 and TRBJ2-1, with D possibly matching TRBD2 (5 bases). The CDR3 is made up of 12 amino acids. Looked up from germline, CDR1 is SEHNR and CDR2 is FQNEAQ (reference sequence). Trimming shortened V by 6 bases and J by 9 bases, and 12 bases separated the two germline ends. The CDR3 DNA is TGTGCCAGCAGTCGCACTAGGCCTGAGCAGTTCTTC. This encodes CASSRTRPEQFF.

CDR3 amino acids: CSARDPTGSYEQYF. CDR3 DNA sequence: TGCAGTGCTAGGGATCCGACAGGCAGCTACGAGCAGTACTTC. The chain combines TRBV20-1 with TRBJ2-7; perhaps TRBD1 as D (6 bases). The V end lost 3 bases, the J end lost 3 bases, and 15 bases lay between the germline ends. Germline CDR1 and CDR2: DFQATT and SNEGSKA (reference sequence). This CDR3 spans 14 amino acids.

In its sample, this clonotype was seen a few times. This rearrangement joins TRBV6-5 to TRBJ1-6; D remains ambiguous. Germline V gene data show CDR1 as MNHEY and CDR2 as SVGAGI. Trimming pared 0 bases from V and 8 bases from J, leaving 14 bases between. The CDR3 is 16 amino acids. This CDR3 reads CASSYSILGRDSPLHF. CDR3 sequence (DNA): TGTGCCAGCAGTTACTCGATCCTGGGGAGGGATTCACCCCTCCACTTT.

CDR3 DNA sequence: TGTGCCAGCGAAGGCACAGATACGCAGTATTTT. Its protein is CASEGTDTQYF. The chain employs TRBV18 and TRBJ2-3; D is undetermined. Deletions cut 8 bases from V and 1 base from J, with 4 bases between. This CDR3 spans 11 amino acids. CDR1 KGHSH and CDR2 LQKENI come from the germline V gene. Using reference TRBV18 and TRBJ2-3 for the parts outside the CDR3, the full variable domain is NAGVMQNPRHLVRRRGQEARLRCSPMKGHSHVYWYRQLPEEGLKFMVYLQKENIIDESGMPKERFSAEFPKEGPSILRIQQVVRGDSAAYFCASEGTDTQYFGPGTRLTVL.

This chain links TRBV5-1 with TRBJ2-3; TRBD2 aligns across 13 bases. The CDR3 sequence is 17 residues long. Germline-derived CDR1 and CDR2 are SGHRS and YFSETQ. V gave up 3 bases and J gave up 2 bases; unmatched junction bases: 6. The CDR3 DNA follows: TGCGCCAGCAGCTCTCCGGGACTAGCGGGATACACAGATACGCAGTATTTT. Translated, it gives CASSSPGLAGYTDTQYF.

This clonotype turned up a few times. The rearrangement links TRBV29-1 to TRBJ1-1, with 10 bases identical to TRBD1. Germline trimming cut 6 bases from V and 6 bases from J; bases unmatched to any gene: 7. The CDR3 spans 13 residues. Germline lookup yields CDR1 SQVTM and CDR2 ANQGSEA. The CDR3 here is CSVERDRGPEAFF. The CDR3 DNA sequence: TGCAGCGTCGAACGGGACAGGGGACCTGAAGCTTTCTTT.

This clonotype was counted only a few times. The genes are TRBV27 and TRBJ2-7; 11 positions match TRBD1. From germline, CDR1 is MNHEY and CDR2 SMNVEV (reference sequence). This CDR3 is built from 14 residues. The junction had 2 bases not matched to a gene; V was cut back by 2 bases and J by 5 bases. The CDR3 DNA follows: TGTGCCAGCAGTTTAGGGACAGGGGGAGACGAGCAGTACTTC. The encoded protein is CASSLGTGGDEQYF.

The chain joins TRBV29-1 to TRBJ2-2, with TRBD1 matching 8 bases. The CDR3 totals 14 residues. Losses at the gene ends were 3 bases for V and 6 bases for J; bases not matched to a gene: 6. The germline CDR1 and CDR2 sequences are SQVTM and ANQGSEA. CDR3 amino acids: CSVDGQGMAGELFF. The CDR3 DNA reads TGCAGCGTTGACGGACAGGGAATGGCCGGGGAGCTGTTTTTT.

As DNA, the CDR3 is TGTGCCAGCAGCAAAGCCCGACCCCCGCCAGGGCCCTACAATGAGCAGTTCTTC. Translating it yields CASSKARPPPGPYNEQFF. The V gene is TRBV21-1, the J gene TRBJ2-1; the table names TRBD1, a call not compared with the DNA. TRBV21-1 is listed as a pseudogene. The CDR3 length is 18 residues.

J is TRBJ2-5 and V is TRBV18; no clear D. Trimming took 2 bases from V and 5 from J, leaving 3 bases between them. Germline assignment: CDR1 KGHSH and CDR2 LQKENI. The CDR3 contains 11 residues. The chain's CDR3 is CASSPDETQYF. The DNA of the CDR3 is TGTGCCAGCTCACCAGACGAGACCCAGTACTTC.

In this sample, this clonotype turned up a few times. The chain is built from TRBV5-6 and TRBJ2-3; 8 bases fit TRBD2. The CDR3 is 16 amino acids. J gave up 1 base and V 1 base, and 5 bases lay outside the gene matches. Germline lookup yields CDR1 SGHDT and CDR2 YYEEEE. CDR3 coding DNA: TGTGCCAGCAGCTTGTCTAGCGGGTTCGGCACAGATACGCAGTATTTT. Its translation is CASSLSSGFGTDTQYF.

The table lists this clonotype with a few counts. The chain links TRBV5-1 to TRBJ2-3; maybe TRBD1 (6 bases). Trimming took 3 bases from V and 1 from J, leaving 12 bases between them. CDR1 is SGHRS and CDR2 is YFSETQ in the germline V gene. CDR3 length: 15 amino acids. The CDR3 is CASSWQGYGTDTQYF. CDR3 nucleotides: TGCGCCAGCAGCTGGCAGGGGTACGGCACAGATACGCAGTATTTT. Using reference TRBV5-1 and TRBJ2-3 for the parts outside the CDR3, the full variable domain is KAGVTQTPRYLIKTRGQQVTLSCSPISGHRSVSWYQQTPGQGLQFLFEYFSETQRNKGNFPGRFSGRQFSNSRSEMNVSTLELGDSALYLCASSWQGYGTDTQYFGPGTRLTVL.

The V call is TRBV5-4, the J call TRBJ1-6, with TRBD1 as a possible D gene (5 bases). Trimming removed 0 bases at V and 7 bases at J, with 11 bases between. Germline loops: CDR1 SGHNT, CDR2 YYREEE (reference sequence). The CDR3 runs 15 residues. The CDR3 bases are TGTGCCAGCAGCTTGGCGGGGCCGCAAAATTCACCCCTCCACTTT. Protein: CASSLAGPQNSPLHF.

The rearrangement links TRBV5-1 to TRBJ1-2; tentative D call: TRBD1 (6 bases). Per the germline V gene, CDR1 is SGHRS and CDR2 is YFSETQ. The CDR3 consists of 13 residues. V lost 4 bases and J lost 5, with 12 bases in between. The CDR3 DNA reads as TGCGCCAGCAGCCTATTTCAGGGGTATGGCTACACCTTC. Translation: CASSLFQGYGYTF.

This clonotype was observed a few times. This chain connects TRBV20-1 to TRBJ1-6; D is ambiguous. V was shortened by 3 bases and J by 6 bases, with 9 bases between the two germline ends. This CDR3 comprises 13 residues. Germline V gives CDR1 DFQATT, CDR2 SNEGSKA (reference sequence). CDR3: CSASHRGNSPLHF. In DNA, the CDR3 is TGCAGTGCTAGTCATCGTGGTAATTCACCCCTCCACTTT.

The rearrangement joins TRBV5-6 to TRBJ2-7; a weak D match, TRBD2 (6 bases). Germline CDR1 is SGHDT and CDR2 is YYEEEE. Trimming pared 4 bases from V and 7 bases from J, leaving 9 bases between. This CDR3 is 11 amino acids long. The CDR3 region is CASSPGEEQYF. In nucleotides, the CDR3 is TGTGCCAGCAGCCCGGGGGAGGAGCAGTACTTC.

The CDR3 spells CASSLDTTDTQYF. CDR3 DNA sequence: TGTGCCAGCAGTTTAGACACCACAGATACGCAGTATTTT. The V and J genes are TRBV12-3 or TRBV12-4 and TRBJ2-3, with D hard to call. The V end was cut by 1 base, the J end by 2 bases, with 4 bases between. The CDR3 contains 13 residues.

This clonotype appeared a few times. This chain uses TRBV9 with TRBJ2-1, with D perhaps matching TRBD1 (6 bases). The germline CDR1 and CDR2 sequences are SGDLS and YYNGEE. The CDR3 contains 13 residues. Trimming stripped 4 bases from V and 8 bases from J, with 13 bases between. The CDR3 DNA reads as TGTGCCAGCAGCCCCCAGGGGTATGATGAGCAGTTCTTC. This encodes CASSPQGYDEQFF.

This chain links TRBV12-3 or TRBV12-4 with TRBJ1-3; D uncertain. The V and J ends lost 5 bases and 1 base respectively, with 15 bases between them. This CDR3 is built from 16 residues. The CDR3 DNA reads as TGTGCCAGCAGTACCCCACTGTCAGCTTCTGGAAACACCATATATTTT. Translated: CASSTPLSASGNTIYF.